This is a list of T cell receptor beta chains from one sample in a study of shared clonotypes between healthy human individuals. Sequencing was performed with immunoSEQ multiplex PCR; in TCRdb, only in-frame clones are kept and a portion is missing. The sample has about 2.3 million clones; about 92% are singletons. The sequencing sample was made of naive CD4+ T cells from PBMCs. The source is a man aged 18 to 29 in good health. Some clones in this sample may be carry-over from other donors' samples. Both conserved end residues are trimmed from each CDR3. Fields, in order: CDR3 protein, V gene, J gene.

CDR3: ASNLVPGQNSNQPQH
V: TRBV2
J: TRBJ1-5

CDR3: ASSLSGTGSYEQY
V: TRBV18
J: TRBJ2-7

CDR3: ASSLVQGTGELF
V: TRBV5-4
J: TRBJ2-2

CDR3: ASSLGGVGPYEQY
V: TRBV11-2
J: TRBJ2-7

CDR3: ASMVGGPYEQY
V: TRBV6-1
J: TRBJ2-7

CDR3: ASSALTGPNTGELF
V: TRBV19
J: TRBJ2-2

CDR3: ASSPSLREKADTQY
V: TRBV5-4
J: TRBJ2-3

CDR3: ASSPSGGEPQH
V: TRBV4-3
J: TRBJ1-5

CDR3: ASSVPWDGYYEQY
V: TRBV6-1
J: TRBJ2-7

CDR3: ASSLVIGDWRELF
V: TRBV5-1
J: TRBJ2-2

CDR3: ASSPPARSGEQY
V: TRBV18
J: TRBJ2-7

CDR3: SDETGTYEQY
V: TRBV29-1
J: TRBJ2-7

CDR3: ASSRPGQDPQH
V: TRBV28
J: TRBJ1-5

CDR3: ASSLRTAGELF
V: TRBV7-9
J: TRBJ2-2

CDR3: ASSARQGSTDTQY
V: TRBV9
J: TRBJ2-3

CDR3: ASSPKDSSYEQY
V: TRBV18
J: TRBJ2-7

CDR3: ASRQGYTEAF
V: TRBV5-1
J: TRBJ1-1

CDR3: ASSITGFSPLH
V: TRBV7-2
J: TRBJ1-6

CDR3: ASSLVQAGRRNEQF
V: TRBV7-9
J: TRBJ2-1

CDR3: ASSLVGWTAETQY
V: TRBV7-2
J: TRBJ2-5

CDR3: ASSLGVRNTEAF
V: TRBV11-3
J: TRBJ1-1

CDR3: ASSLQRTGNGYT
V: TRBV11-1
J: TRBJ1-2

CDR3: ASSLARMEAEQY
V: TRBV13
J: TRBJ2-7

CDR3: ASSLVGLNTEAF
V: TRBV28
J: TRBJ1-1

CDR3: ASSTQQETQY
V: TRBV19
J: TRBJ2-5

CDR3: ASSPLGQGGGPLH
V: TRBV7-9
J: TRBJ1-6

CDR3: SAAGQSNTEAF
V: TRBV29-1
J: TRBJ1-1

CDR3: ASRIIDEQY
V: TRBV2
J: TRBJ2-7

CDR3: ASSLGLAGPQETQY
V: TRBV7-2
J: TRBJ2-5

CDR3: ASSPRLTSGASISYNEQF
V: TRBV5-4
J: TRBJ2-1

CDR3: ASSLAGLAGGPGEQY
V: TRBV5-1
J: TRBJ2-7

CDR3: ASSYQSEETQY
V: TRBV6-5
J: TRBJ2-5

CDR3: ASSFRQGNPDTQY
V: TRBV7-2
J: TRBJ2-3

CDR3: ASSLGDLRTGANGYT
V: TRBV7-8
J: TRBJ1-2

CDR3: ASSEGINTEAF
V: TRBV2
J: TRBJ1-1

CDR3: AISRPGGTTDTQY
V: TRBV10-3
J: TRBJ2-3

CDR3: ASSFPVGTGLYGYT
V: TRBV28
J: TRBJ1-2

CDR3: ASRTPQGLF
V: TRBV28
J: TRBJ2-2

CDR3: ASSQDLGPGQARRELF
V: TRBV4-3
J: TRBJ2-2

CDR3: ASSAQPGTSSKNIQY
V: TRBV2
J: TRBJ2-4

CDR3: ASSSPTGLYEQY
V: TRBV28
J: TRBJ2-7

CDR3: ASSPQGQGGYGYT
V: TRBV9
J: TRBJ1-2

CDR3: ASSLVATNEKLF
V: TRBV5-5
J: TRBJ1-4

CDR3: ASSPSGQNEQF
V: TRBV11-2
J: TRBJ2-1

CDR3: AWSNLPQTEAF
V: TRBV30
J: TRBJ1-1

CDR3: ASSSLDRVRSYEQY
V: TRBV7-3
J: TRBJ2-7

CDR3: ASSSLGGRGNTIY
V: TRBV19
J: TRBJ1-3

CDR3: ASSQDPGTSGNEQF
V: TRBV4-3
J: TRBJ2-1

CDR3: ASSLNFYYNEQF
V: TRBV27
J: TRBJ2-1

CDR3: ASSPFGPSSGNTIY
V: TRBV18
J: TRBJ1-3

CDR3: ASSIDRGNQPQH
V: TRBV19
J: TRBJ1-5

CDR3: ASSPLGGGNAKYQETQY
V: TRBV7-2
J: TRBJ2-5

CDR3: ASRKDNLPYNEQF
V: TRBV27
J: TRBJ2-1

CDR3: ASSGQGAPGNTIY
V: TRBV7-9
J: TRBJ1-3

CDR3: ASSAPLRREQY
V: TRBV2
J: TRBJ2-7

CDR3: ASSSSLDTQY
V: TRBV11-2
J: TRBJ2-3

CDR3: ASSSHDHTEAF
V: TRBV28
J: TRBJ1-1

CDR3: ASVLDRRKETQY
V: TRBV5-1
J: TRBJ2-5

CDR3: ASSSLRSQTYGYT
V: TRBV7-8
J: TRBJ1-2